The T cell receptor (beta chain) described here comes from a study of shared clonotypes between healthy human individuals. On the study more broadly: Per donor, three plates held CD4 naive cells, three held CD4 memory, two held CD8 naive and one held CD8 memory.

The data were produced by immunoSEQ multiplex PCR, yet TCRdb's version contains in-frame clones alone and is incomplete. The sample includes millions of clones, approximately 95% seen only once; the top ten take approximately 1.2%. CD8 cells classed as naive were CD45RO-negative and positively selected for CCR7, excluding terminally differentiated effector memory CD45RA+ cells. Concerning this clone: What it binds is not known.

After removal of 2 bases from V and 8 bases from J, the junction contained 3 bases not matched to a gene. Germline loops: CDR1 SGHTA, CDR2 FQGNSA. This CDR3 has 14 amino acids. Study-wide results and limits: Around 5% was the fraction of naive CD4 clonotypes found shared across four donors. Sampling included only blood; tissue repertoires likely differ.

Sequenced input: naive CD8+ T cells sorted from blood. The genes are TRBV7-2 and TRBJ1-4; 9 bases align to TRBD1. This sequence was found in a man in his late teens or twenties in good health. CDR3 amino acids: CASSLLGQGEKLFF. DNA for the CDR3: TGTGCCAGCAGCTTACTTGGACAGGGGGAAAAACTGTTTTTT.